The 10 T cell receptor beta chains below were found in one sample sequenced in a study of blood T cell repertoires in COVID-19. This table comes from immunoSEQ multiplex PCR, and its TCRdb copy is limited to in-frame clones, with some not included. Of fewer than 40,000 clones listed, 80% were seen once; the top ten hold roughly 40%. Sequencing was carried out using peripheral blood. All receptors come from a man older than 75 with active or convalescent COVID-19.

This chain links TRBV2 with TRBJ2-4; 7 bases are a match to TRBD2. V trimming: 6 bases; J trimming: 2 bases; junction bases outside the gene matches: 19. CDR1 and CDR2 (germline): SNHLY, FYNNEI. The CDR3 is 19 residues long. CDR3 region: CASRGSISGGRGPKNIQYF. CDR3 DNA sequence: TGTGCCAGCAGGGGTTCCATTTCTGGCGGGAGAGGACCCAAAAACATTCAGTACTTC.

In DNA, the CDR3 is TGTGCCAGCATATGGGGGGGGAACCCCTACGAGCAGTACTTC. Its protein is CASIWGGNPYEQYF. V usage is TRBV5-6 and J usage is TRBJ2-7; TRBD2 agrees at 7 bases. The CDR3 contains 14 residues. After removal of 6 bases from V and 2 bases from J, the junction contained 8 bases not matched to a gene. Per the germline V gene, CDR1 is SGHDT and CDR2 is YYEEEE.

The chain is built from TRBV7-2 and TRBJ1-2, with no clear D. The V gene's germline CDR1 is SGHTA and CDR2 FQGNSA. The CDR3 is 13 amino acids. The ends were cut back, 5 bases at V and 6 bases at J, with 13 bases in the middle. For the CDR3, the DNA is TGTGCCAGCAGCACCTCAGACAACGATGGCTACACCTTC. This encodes CASSTSDNDGYTF. Based on the CDR3 plus reference TRBV7-2 and TRBJ1-2, the full variable domain is GAGVSQSPSNKVTEKGKDVELRCDPISGHTALYWYRQSLGQGLEFLIYFQGNSAPDKSGLPSDRFSAERTGGSVSTLTIQRTQQEDSAVYLCASSTSDNDGYTFGSGTRLTVV.

In this sample, this clone turned up once. The chain has TRBV21-1 and TRBJ2-5; TRBD1 is the table's D call, not checked against the DNA. TRBV21-1 is an annotated pseudogene. This CDR3 region has 18 residues. This CDR3 is CASSSDQPRDTYRETQYF. The CDR3 nucleotides are TGTGCCAGCAGCAGCGACCAACCCCGGGACACCTACCGAGAGACCCAGTACTTC.

This sequence joins TRBV5-1 and TRBJ2-5; possibly TRBD1 for D (5 bases). CDR1 and CDR2 (germline): SGHRS, YFSETQ. CDR3 size: 12 residues. V lost 5 bases to trimming and J lost 0 bases, with 5 bases between them. The DNA for the CDR3 is TGCGCCAGCAGGACAGACCAAGAGACCCAGTACTTC. Encoded protein: CASRTDQETQYF.

The genes are TRBV24-1 and TRBJ1-2, with D unclear. The CDR3 sequence is 12 residues long. Looked up from germline, CDR1 is KGHDR and CDR2 is SFDVKD. The V end was cut by 3 bases, the J end by 7 bases, with 8 bases between. In DNA, the CDR3 is TGTGCCACCAGTGATCGATCACTTGGCTACACCTTC. The encoded protein is CATSDRSLGYTF.

The V gene is TRBV12-3 or TRBV12-4, the J gene TRBJ2-7; D unresolved. The CDR3 contains 11 residues. V lost 6 bases to trimming and J lost 6 bases, with 9 bases between them. CDR3 sequence reads: CASSLTSEQYF. For the CDR3, the DNA is TGTGCCAGCAGCCTGACATCCGAGCAGTACTTC.

The CDR3 region has the DNA TGTGCCAGTAGTATCAGCACTAGCCGCCAAGAGACCCAGTACTTC. Translation: CASSISTSRQETQYF. This sequence joins TRBV19 and TRBJ2-5; TRBD2 is a possible D gene (6 bases). The CDR3 runs to 15 residues. Per germline, CDR1 LNHDA and CDR2 SQIVND (reference sequence). V was cut by 3 bases and J by 1 base, with 12 bases left in between.

The chain links TRBV4-2 to TRBJ2-1; 11 positions agree with TRBD2. With V trimmed by 1 base and J by 0 bases, 5 bases remained unmatched. This CDR3 is built from 18 residues. CDR1 is LGHNA, CDR2 YNFKEQ, per germline. The CDR3 spells CASSQALAGDRSYNEQFF. The CDR3 DNA reads as TGTGCCAGCAGCCAAGCACTAGCGGGGGACCGCTCCTACAATGAGCAGTTCTTC.

The V gene is TRBV9, the J gene TRBJ1-2; perhaps TRBD1 as D (6 bases). Germline CDR1 reads SGDLS; CDR2 reads YYNGEE. Trimming pared 3 bases from V and 4 bases from J, leaving 16 bases between. The CDR3 extends over 15 amino acids. The CDR3 region has the DNA TGTGCCAGCAGCGCCGGGGACACACACTTCTATGGCTACACCTTC. This codes for CASSAGDTHFYGYTF.